The 7 T cell receptor beta chains listed next were all sequenced from one sample in a study of blood T cell repertoires in COVID-19. Data came from immunoSEQ multiplex PCR; TCRdb stores just in-frame clones and leaves some out. The top ten clones hold more than 9% of a sample with 300,000 to 450,000 clones, 80% to 90% of them seen once. The sequencing sample was made of peripheral blood. These TCRs come from a young woman with COVID-19, enrolled during active disease.

The J gene is TRBJ1-1, the V gene TRBV28; no clear D gene. In germline, CDR1 is MDHEN, CDR2 SYDVKM. Trimming removed 3 bases at V and 3 bases at J, with 8 bases between. The CDR3 is made up of 13 amino acids. CDR3 protein: CASSLGRDTEAFF. For the CDR3, the DNA is TGTGCCAGCAGTTTGGGGAGGGACACTGAAGCTTTCTTT.

J is TRBJ2-4 and V is TRBV24-1; TRBD1 might be the D (5 bases). Trimming took off 3 bases at V and 0 bases at J, with 11 bases between the two ends. Germline V lookup: CDR1 KGHDR, CDR2 SFDVKD. The CDR3 has 16 amino acids. CDR3 amino acids: CATSDPGYLAKNIQYF. For the CDR3, the DNA is TGTGCCACCAGTGATCCAGGGTACCTAGCCAAAAACATTCAGTACTTC.

This clone was counted once. The genes are TRBV7-2 and TRBJ2-3; possibly TRBD1 for D (5 bases). The germline CDR1 and CDR2 sequences are SGHTA and FQGNSA. The V gene lost 3 bases and the J gene lost 4 bases, with 8 bases spanning the gap. This CDR3 has 13 amino acids. CDR3 sequence: CASSFDSPDTQYF. The CDR3 region has the DNA TGTGCCAGCAGCTTCGACAGCCCAGATACGCAGTATTTT.

This rearrangement joins TRBV30 to TRBJ2-1, with 11 bases that match TRBD2. With V trimmed by 5 bases and J by 7 bases, 7 bases remained unmatched. Looked up from germline, CDR1 is GTSNPN and CDR2 is SVGIG (reference sequence). This CDR3 spans 14 amino acids. The CDR3 sequence: CAWDSGRAGNEQFF. The CDR3 DNA reads TGTGCCTGGGATAGCGGGAGGGCCGGGAATGAGCAGTTCTTC. Based on the CDR3 plus reference TRBV30 and TRBJ2-1, the full variable domain is SQTIHQWPATLVQPVGSPLSLECTVEGTSNPNLYWYRQAAGRGLQLLFYSVGIGQISSEVPQNLSASRPQDRQFILSSKKLLLSDSGFYLCAWDSGRAGNEQFFGPGTRLTVL.

This sequence joins TRBV7-8 and TRBJ2-4; 12 nucleotides align to TRBD2. Germline CDR1 SGHVS, CDR2 FQNEAQ. With V trimmed by 5 bases and J by 1 base, 15 bases remained unmatched. The CDR3 is 20 amino acids. Written as DNA, the CDR3 is TGTGCCAGCAGCCCCAGACGGCTAGCGGGAGGGGAGAGGGCCAAAAACATTCAGTACTTC. This gives the protein CASSPRRLAGGERAKNIQYF. Full variable domain (missing parts from reference TRBV7-8 and TRBJ2-4): GAGVSQSPRYKVAKRGQDVALRCDPISGHVSLFWYQQALGQGPEFLTYFQNEAQLDKSGLPSDRFFAERPEGSVSTLKIQRTQQEDSAVYLCASSPRRLAGGERAKNIQYFGAGTRLSVL.

This clone has just one count. The chain couples TRBV10-1 to TRBJ2-1; 7 bases map to TRBD2. The CDR3 is made up of 15 amino acids. Germline-derived CDR1 and CDR2 are WNHNN and SYGVQD (reference sequence). Unmatched junction bases numbered 5, after V lost 2 bases and J lost 4 bases. This CDR3 reads CASSEVLAAYNEQFF. The CDR3 coding sequence is TGCGCCAGCAGTGAGGTGCTAGCGGCGTACAATGAGCAGTTCTTC.

CDR3 amino acids: CATSDFTGGRNEQFF. CDR3 sequence (DNA): TGTGCCACCAGTGATTTCACAGGGGGACGGAATGAGCAGTTCTTC. The chain has TRBV24-1 and TRBJ2-1; 8 bases map to TRBD1. The CDR3 extends over 15 amino acids. The V segment lost 1 base and the J segment 7 bases; nucleotides outside the gene matches: 5. CDR1 and CDR2 from the germline V gene are KGHDR and SFDVKD.